This entry describes one TCR beta chain. The CDR3 length is 13 residues. Trimming left V 0 bases short and J 7 bases short, with 10 bases between. The germline V gene encodes CDR1 MNHEY and CDR2 SMNVEV (reference sequence). The entry originates in a study of blood T cell repertoires in COVID-19. In the study overall: Acute-phase and convalescent COVID-19 samples originated in the United States, Italy and Spain. Sample material is recorded as cDNA or gDNA derived from T cells, B-cell-depleted T cells, or PBMCs.

Original handling: By means of reference gene primer amplification, nucleated cell counts were estimated. Measured with immunoSEQ multiplex PCR; TCRdb has only the in-frame clones, and not every one. V and J calls and clone size are given by that table; D and trimming were obtained from the DNA. The data show 95,000 to 150,000 clones, approximately 83% seen once. The chain carries TRBV27 and TRBJ2-7; D is ambiguous. This TCR came from a woman aged 70-85 years with acute or convalescent COVID-19. Sequences were obtained from peripheral blood. CDR3 sequence reads: CASSLSNSREQYF. CDR3 DNA: TGTGCCAGCAGTTTATCGAACTCCCGAGAGCAGTACTTC.